These T cell receptor beta chains were read from a single sample in a study of OX40 agonist ivuxolimab in advanced cancers. Repertoires were generated with immunoSEQ multiplex PCR, while TCRdb's copy carries only in-frame clones and drops some. Here the sample spans more than 50,000 clones, 85% being singletons. Sequenced material: CD4+ or CD8+ T cells sorted from blood, taken in a trial of the OX40 agonist ivuxolimab. All receptors come from an adult with an advanced solid tumor such as melanoma, head and neck, liver or kidney cancer. CDR3s include the opening cysteine and the closing phenylalanine or tryptophan. A D gene is named only where the DNA matches it firmly. For some rows the clone size is stated as once, few or many, or as a class when expanded; others skip it.

size	V	length	J	D	DNA	CDR3
.	TRBV7-2	14	TRBJ1-4	.	TGTGCCAGCAGCTCAGGGTATGCTAATGAAAAACTGTTTTTT	CASSSGYANEKLFF
.	TRBV15	13	TRBJ1-4	.	TGTGCCACCAGAAGGGGGGGAAATGAAAAACTGTTTTTT	CATRRGGNEKLFF
.	TRBV28	14	TRBJ1-6	.	TGTGCCAGCAGTTTCGGGACCATGGATTCACCCCTCCACTTT	CASSFGTMDSPLHF
.	TRBV7-3	14	TRBJ2-7	TRBD1	TGTGCCAGCAGCCCGGGACAGGTGGTCTACGAGCAGTACTTC	CASSPGQVVYEQYF
few	TRBV5-5	14	TRBJ1-1	.	TGTGCCAGCAACCCTGGGACGGACAACACTGAAGCTTTCTTT	CASNPGTDNTEAFF
.	TRBV10-3	14	TRBJ1-1	.	TGTGCCATCAGGGCACAGCCCCAGAACACTGAAGCTTTCTTT	CAIRAQPQNTEAFF
.	TRBV5-6	14	TRBJ2-2	.	TGTGCCACCGGAAGGGGCAGGAACACCGGGGAGCTGTTTTTT	CATGRGRNTGELFF
.	TRBV9	16	TRBJ2-7	TRBD2	TGTGCCAGCAGCGTAGCCGGGGGGGGGCCCACCTACGAGCAGTACTTC	CASSVAGGGPTYEQYF
.	TRBV4-1	14	TRBJ1-6	TRBD1	TGCGCCAGCAGCACCATGGGGGACAGTTCACCCCTCCACTTT	CASSTMGDSSPLHF
.	TRBV30	14	TRBJ2-7	TRBD1	TGTGCCTGGAGTAAACAGGGGGGTAACTACGAGCAGTACTTC	CAWSKQGGNYEQYF
once	TRBV4-3	14	TRBJ1-1	.	TGCGCCAGCAGCCAGTCACTGACGGGAGAACGAGCTTTCTTT	CASSQSLTGERAFF
.	TRBV27	14	TRBJ2-7	TRBD1	TGTGCCAGCGCACCTGGACAGGGACTGAACGAGCAGTACTTC	CASAPGQGLNEQYF
few	TRBV6-5	15	TRBJ2-7	.	TGTGCCAGCAGTTACTCGATAGGAGGGTCCTACGAGCAGTACTTC	CASSYSIGGSYEQYF
.	TRBV6-5	15	TRBJ1-2	TRBD1	TGTGCCAGCAGTTACTCTGCACAGGGGAACTATGGCTACACCTTC	CASSYSAQGNYGYTF
few	TRBV5-6	18	TRBJ2-2	TRBD1	TGTGCCAGCAGCTCCAAAGGGGGCAGGGTGAAGTACACCGGGGAGCTGTTTTTT	CASSSKGGRVKYTGELFF
.	TRBV7-2	17	TRBJ1-3	TRBD1	TGTGCCAGCAGCTTGTTCCGGGACAGCCGCTCTGGAAACACCATATATTTT	CASSLFRDSRSGNTIYF